The table lists the clone carrying this TCR beta chain with a few counts. Antigen: not known. This entry comes from a study of Ad26.COV2.S vaccination and SARS-CoV-2 variants. Study at large: Ad26.COV2.S given intramuscularly, once or twice 56 days apart. Study-level results: It was vaccine recipients, not placebo recipients, who had the higher spike-specific TCR breadth. Analyses that measured TCR breadth and depth may have underestimated total T cell responses. Vaccinees and placebo recipients showed similar non-spike TCR breadth.

TCRdb's copy holds only in-frame clones and misses some; the assay was immunoSEQ multiplex PCR. The sample lists 300,000 to 350,000 clones; about 88% were seen once. The treatment: roughly 18 received Ad26.COV2.S at low or high dose, single or two shots; several received placebo; per-sample allocation not given. Sampling took place 63 days after the first vaccine or placebo injection. Source: peripheral blood, taken in a trial of Ad26.COV2.S vaccine versus placebo. The sequence was collected from a person between 18 and 65 years old who received the Ad26.COV2.S COVID-19 vaccine or a placebo.

CDR3 sequence (DNA): TGTGCCACCAGCAGAGACGGGACTAGCGGGAGTGGAGCCGAGACCCAGTACTTC. This gives the protein CATSRDGTSGSGAETQYF. The gene calls are TRBV15 and TRBJ2-5; 14 bases agree with TRBD2. J was trimmed by 5 bases and V by 0 bases; bases with no gene match: 8. This CDR3 is built from 18 residues. Germline CDR1 reads LNHNV; CDR2 reads YYDKDF (reference sequence).